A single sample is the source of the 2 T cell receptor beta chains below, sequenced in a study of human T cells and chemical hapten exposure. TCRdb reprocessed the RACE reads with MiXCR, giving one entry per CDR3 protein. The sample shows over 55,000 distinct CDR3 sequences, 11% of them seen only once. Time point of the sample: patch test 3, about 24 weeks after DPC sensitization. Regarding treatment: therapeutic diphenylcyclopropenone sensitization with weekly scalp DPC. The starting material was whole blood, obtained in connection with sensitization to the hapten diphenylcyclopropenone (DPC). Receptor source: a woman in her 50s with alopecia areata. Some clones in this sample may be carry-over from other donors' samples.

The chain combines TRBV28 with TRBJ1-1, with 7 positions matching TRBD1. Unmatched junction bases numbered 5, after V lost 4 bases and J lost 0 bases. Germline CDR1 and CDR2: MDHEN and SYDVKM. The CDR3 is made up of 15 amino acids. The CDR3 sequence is CASSSTGVLNTEAFF. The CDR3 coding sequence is TGTGCCAGCAGTTCCACAGGGGTGCTGAACACTGAAGCTTTCTTT.

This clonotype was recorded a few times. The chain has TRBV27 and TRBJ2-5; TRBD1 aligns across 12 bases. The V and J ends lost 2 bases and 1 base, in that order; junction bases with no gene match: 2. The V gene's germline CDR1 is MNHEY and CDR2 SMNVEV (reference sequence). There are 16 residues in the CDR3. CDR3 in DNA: TGTGCCAGCAGTTTAGGGACAGGGGGCCTCCAAGAGACCCAGTACTTC. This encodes CASSLGTGGLQETQYF.